These 8 T cell receptor beta chains share one sample of origin, sequenced in a study of identifying expanded T cells in peripheral blood. Using immunoSEQ multiplex PCR, the repertoire was profiled, and TCRdb retains in-frame clones only, with some absent. Here the sample spans tens of thousands of clones, about 83% being singletons. The sample taken for sequencing was blood. The receptors derive from a person between 18 and 70 years old in good health.

Turning to this clone: One junction end does not reproduce the germline sequence, and a read error may be involved. The CDR3 DNA reads as TGTGCCAGCAGCTTAGCGCGGGGTACTAGCACAAATACGCAGTATTTT. This sequence encodes CASSLARGTSTNTQYF. This chain uses TRBV7-8 with TRBJ2-3; tentatively, D is TRBD2 (6 bases). The CDR3 contains 16 residues. The germline CDR1 and CDR2 sequences are SGHVS and FQNEAQ.

The CDR3, as DNA: TGTGCCAGCAGTGCCGGGACTGACTACGAGCAGTACTTC. It specifies CASSAGTDYEQYF. The rearrangement uses TRBV28 and TRBJ2-7, with D possibly TRBD2 on 6 matching bases. Germline lookup yields CDR1 MDHEN and CDR2 SYDVKM. V lost 5 bases and J 3 bases, leaving 11 bases between the germline ends. The CDR3 consists of 13 residues.

V and J are TRBV6-6 and TRBJ2-5; 8 positions agree with TRBD2. The germline V gene has CDR1 MNHNY and CDR2 SVGAGI (reference sequence). Germline trimming cut 6 bases from V and 5 bases from J; bases unmatched to any gene: 11. The CDR3 covers 15 residues. The CDR3 loop reads CASRLDGAGVETQYF. The CDR3 DNA sequence: TGTGCCAGCAGATTAGACGGAGCGGGAGTGGAGACCCAGTACTTC.

The chain combines TRBV4-1 with TRBJ1-2; D ambiguous. The germline CDR1 and CDR2 sequences are MGHRA and YSYEKL. V dropped 6 bases and J dropped 4 bases, with 12 bases sitting between them. This CDR3 has 13 amino acids. As DNA, the CDR3 is TGCGCCAGCAGTCAAAGGGTACCCTATGGCTACACCTTC. Translating gives CASSQRVPYGYTF.

The chain employs TRBV12-5 and TRBJ2-1; D unresolved. Germline CDR1 is LGHNT and CDR2 is FRNRAP. The CDR3 has 13 amino acids. Between the trimmed V and J ends, which lost 0 bases and 9 bases, there was a span of 9 bases. DNA for the CDR3: TGTGCTAGTGGTTTGGTACAAGGTGGTGAGCAGTTCTTC. Its translation: CASGLVQGGEQFF.

V and J are TRBV6-6 and TRBJ1-2, with D unclear. V lost 0 bases, J lost 0 bases, and 8 bases lay in between. Looked up from germline, CDR1 is MNHNY and CDR2 is SVGAGI (reference sequence). The CDR3 has 15 residues. DNA for the CDR3: TGTGCCAGCAGTTACTCGATAGTAGCTAACTATGGCTACACCTTC. It codes for CASSYSIVANYGYTF.

Only a few counts were recorded for this clone. J is TRBJ1-5 and V is TRBV1. TRBV1 is given as a pseudogene. The CDR3 covers 16 residues. The CDR3 loop reads CTSSQVKGIGNQPQHF. The CDR3 DNA reads as TGCACCAGCAGCCAAGTCAAGGGAATTGGCAATCAGCCCCAGCATTTT.

The chain carries TRBV7-2 and TRBJ1-5, with D tentatively TRBD1 (5 bases). CDR3 length: 15 residues. Germline assignment: CDR1 SGHTA and CDR2 FQGNSA. V was trimmed by 5 bases and J by 9 bases, leaving 20 bases between them. This CDR3 reads CASSLPQGPRAPQHF. The CDR3 DNA reads TGTGCCAGCAGCCTACCCCAGGGCCCTCGGGCGCCCCAGCATTTT.